This entry describes one T cell receptor (beta chain). Its antigen remains unknown. This sample is drawn from a study of cytomegalovirus exposure and HLA in healthy donors. General study points: Associated with HLA alleles at 0.05 false discovery rate in a later analysis were some 16,000 TCR beta sequences. A later analysis showed that HLA-associated TCR beta chains had undergone more clonal expansion than equally common others.

In nominal health when sampled, donors likely had unrecorded immune exposures nonetheless. Trimming removed 0 bases from V and 7 bases from J, with 12 bases in between. There are 15 residues in the CDR3. Germline loops: CDR1 MNHNS, CDR2 SASEGT. The primer mix had 60 Vbeta and 13 Jbeta primers. Sequencing used immunoSEQ multiplex PCR; TCRdb keeps in-frame clones, though not all of them. The sample has 95,000 to 150,000 clones; 75% to 85% are singletons. This receptor was taken from a man aged 35 to 55 in good health and CMV-seronegative. What was sequenced was PBMCs. This chain connects TRBV6-1 to TRBJ2-2; D perhaps matches TRBD2 (6 bases). The CDR3 DNA reads as TGTGCCAGCAGTGAAGCGCTTCGGGGGAGCGGGGAGCTGTTTTTT. It translates to CASSEALRGSGELFF.